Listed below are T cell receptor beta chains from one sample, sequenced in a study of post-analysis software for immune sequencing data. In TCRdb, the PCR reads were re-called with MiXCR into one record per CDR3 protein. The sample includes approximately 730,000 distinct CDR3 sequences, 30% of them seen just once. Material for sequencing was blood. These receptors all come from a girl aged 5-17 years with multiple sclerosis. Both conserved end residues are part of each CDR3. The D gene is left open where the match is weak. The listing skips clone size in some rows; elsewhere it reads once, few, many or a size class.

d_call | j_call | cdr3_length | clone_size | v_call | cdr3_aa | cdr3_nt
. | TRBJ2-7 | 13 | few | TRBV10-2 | CASATGAPYEQYF | TGCGCCAGCGCCACGGGGGCCCCTTACGAGCAGTACTTC
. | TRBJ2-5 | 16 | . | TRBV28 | CASRFSPQWTQETQYF | TGTGCCAGCCGCTTTTCCCCACAGTGGACCCAAGAGACCCAGTACTTC
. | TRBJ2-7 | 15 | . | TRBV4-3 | CASSQGGERYNEQYF | TGCGCCAGCAGCCAAGGGGGGGAGCGCTACAATGAGCAGTACTTC
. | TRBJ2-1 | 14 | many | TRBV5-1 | CASSLEGSYNEQFF | TGTGCCAGCAGCCTCGAGGGCTCCTACAATGAGCAGTTCTTC
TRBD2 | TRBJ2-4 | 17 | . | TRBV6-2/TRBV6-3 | CASRTSGGDLAKNIQYF | TGTGCCAGCAGAACTAGCGGGGGTGACCTAGCCAAAAACATTCAGTACTTC
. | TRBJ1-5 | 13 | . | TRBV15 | CATSRDRGQPQHF | TGTGCCACCAGCAGAGACAGGGGTCAGCCCCAGCATTTT
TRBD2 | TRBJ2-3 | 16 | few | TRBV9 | CASSVLAELSTDTQYF | TGTGCCAGCAGCGTTCTAGCGGAACTTAGCACAGATACGCAGTATTTT
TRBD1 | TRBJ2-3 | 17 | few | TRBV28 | CASSLGRGTGERDTQYF | TGTGCCAGCAGTTTAGGTCGGGGGACAGGGGAAAGAGATACGCAGTATTTT
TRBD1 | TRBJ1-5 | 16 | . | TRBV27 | CASSSRDRGSNQPQHF | TGTGCCAGCTCGTCCCGGGACAGGGGGAGCAATCAGCCCCAGCATTTT
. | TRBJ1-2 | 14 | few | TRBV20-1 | CSARGGRHGYGYTF | TGCAGTGCTAGGGGGGGCCGCCATGGCTATGGCTACACCTTC
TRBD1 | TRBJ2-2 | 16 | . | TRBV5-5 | CASSLDRGTNTGELFF | TGTGCCAGCAGCTTGGACAGGGGCACGAACACCGGGGAGCTGTTTTTT
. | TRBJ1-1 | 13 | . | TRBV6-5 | CASGEVARTEAFF | TGTGCCAGCGGCGAAGTGGCCCGTACTGAAGCTTTCTTT
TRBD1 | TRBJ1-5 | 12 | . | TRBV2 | CASTGTGGPQHF | TGTGCCAGCACCGGGACAGGGGGACCCCAGCATTTT
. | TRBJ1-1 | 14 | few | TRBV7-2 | CASSSQYLNTEAFF | TGTGCCAGCAGCTCCCAATATTTGAACACTGAAGCTTTCTTT
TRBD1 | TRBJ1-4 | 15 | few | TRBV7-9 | CASSFHRGASEKLFF | TGTGCCAGCAGCTTCCACAGGGGCGCAAGTGAAAAACTGTTTTTT
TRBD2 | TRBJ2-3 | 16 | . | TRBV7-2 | CASSLVAGGDTDTQYF | TGTGCCAGCAGCTTAGTGGCGGGAGGGGACACAGATACGCAGTATTTT
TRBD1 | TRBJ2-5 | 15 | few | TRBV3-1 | CASSQDDRAHGTQYF | TGTGCCAGCAGCCAAGATGACAGGGCACATGGGACCCAGTACTTC
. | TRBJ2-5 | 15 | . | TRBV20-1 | CSALRTPGMRETQYF | TGCAGTGCTCTCCGGACACCCGGGATGAGAGAGACCCAGTACTTC
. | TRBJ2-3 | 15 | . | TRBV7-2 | CASSLEALPGDTQYF | TGTGCCAGCAGCTTAGAAGCGCTGCCGGGAGATACGCAGTATTTT
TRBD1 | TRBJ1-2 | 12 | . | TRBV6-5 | CASSRQGNGYTF | TGTGCCAGCAGTAGACAGGGGAACGGCTACACCTTC
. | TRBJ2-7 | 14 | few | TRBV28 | CASSTRTGAYEQYF | TGTGCCAGCAGTACCCGGACGGGCGCCTACGAGCAGTACTTC
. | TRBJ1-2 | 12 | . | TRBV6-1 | CASRAVNYGYTF | TGTGCCAGCAGGGCAGTTAACTATGGCTACACCTTC
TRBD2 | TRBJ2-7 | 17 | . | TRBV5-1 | CASSLGLAGENSYEQYF | TGCGCCAGCAGCTTGGGGTTAGCGGGAGAAAACTCCTACGAGCAGTACTTC
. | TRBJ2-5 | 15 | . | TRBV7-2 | CASSSGSPTKETQYF | TGTGCCAGCAGCTCCGGATCGCCTACCAAAGAGACCCAGTACTTC
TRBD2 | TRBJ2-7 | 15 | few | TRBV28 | CASRISGSKAYEQYF | TGTGCCAGCAGAATTAGCGGGAGTAAGGCCTACGAGCAGTACTTC
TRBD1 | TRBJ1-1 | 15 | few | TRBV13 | CASSSPPQGESEAFF | TGTGCCAGCAGCTCCCCACCTCAGGGGGAGAGTGAAGCTTTCTTT
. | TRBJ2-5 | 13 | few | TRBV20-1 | CSARAALLETQYF | TGCAGTGCTAGAGCAGCCCTATTAGAGACCCAGTACTTC
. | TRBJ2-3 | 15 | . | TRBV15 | CATSRVAAEGDAQYF | TGTGCCACCAGCAGAGTAGCGGCAGAGGGAGATGCGCAGTATTTT
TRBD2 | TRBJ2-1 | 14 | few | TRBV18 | CASSPLAGVWEQFF | TGTGCCAGCTCACCCCTAGCGGGAGTGTGGGAGCAGTTCTTC
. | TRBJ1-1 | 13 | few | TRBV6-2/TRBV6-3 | CASSYEVGTEAFF | TGTGCCAGCAGTTACGAGGTGGGGACTGAAGCTTTCTTT
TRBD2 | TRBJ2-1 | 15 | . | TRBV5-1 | CTSGPWTSGRSEQFF | TGCACCAGCGGACCCTGGACTAGCGGGAGAAGTGAGCAGTTCTTC
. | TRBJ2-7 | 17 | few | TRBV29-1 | CSVEDWGTTRSSYEQYF | TGCAGCGTTGAAGACTGGGGGACCACAAGGAGCTCCTACGAGCAGTACTTC
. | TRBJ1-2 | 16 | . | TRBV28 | CASRLADLGGSYGYTF | TGTGCCAGCAGGCTCGCAGACCTGGGAGGCAGTTATGGCTACACCTTC
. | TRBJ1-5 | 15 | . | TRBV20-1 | CSAQDSGQGNQPQHF | TGCAGTGCCCAAGACTCCGGGCAGGGCAATCAGCCCCAGCATTTT
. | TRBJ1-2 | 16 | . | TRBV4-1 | CASSQEFSCSNYGYTF | TGCGCCAGCAGCCAAGAATTTTCCTGTTCTAACTATGGCTACACCTTC